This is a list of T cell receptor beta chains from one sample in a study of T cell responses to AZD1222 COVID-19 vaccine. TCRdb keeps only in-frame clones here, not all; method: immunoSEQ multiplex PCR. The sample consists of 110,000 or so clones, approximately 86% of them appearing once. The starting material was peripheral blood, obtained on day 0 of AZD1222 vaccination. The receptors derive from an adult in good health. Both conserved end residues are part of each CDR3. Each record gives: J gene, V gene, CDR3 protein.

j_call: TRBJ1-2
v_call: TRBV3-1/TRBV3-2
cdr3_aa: CASSQGRYGYTF

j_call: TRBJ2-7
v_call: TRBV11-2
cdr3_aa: CASSLESLTPTTSYEQYF

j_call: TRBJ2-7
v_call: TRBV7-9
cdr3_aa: CASGASGYEQYF

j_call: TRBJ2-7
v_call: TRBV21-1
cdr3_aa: CASSKCRSGAFVYEQYF

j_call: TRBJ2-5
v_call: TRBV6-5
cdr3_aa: CASSLFGQETQYF

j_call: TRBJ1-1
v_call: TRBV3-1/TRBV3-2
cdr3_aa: CASSQDLSDREAFF

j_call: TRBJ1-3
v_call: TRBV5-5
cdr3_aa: CASSLKGNGNTIYF

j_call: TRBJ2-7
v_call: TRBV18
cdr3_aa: CASSPVAGGEQYF

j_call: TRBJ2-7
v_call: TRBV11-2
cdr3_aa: CASSLDWGRSSYEQYF

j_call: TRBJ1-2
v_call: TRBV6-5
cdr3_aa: CASTQAPGGGYTF

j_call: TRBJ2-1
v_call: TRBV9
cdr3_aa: CASSGGTGPYNEQFF

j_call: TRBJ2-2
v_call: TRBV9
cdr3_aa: CASSVRAPGELFF

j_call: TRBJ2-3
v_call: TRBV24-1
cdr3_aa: CATSDFNGFATDTQYF

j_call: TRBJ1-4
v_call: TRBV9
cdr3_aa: CASSVAQVQNEKLFF

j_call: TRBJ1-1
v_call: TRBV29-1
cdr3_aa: CSVEGLGQYTEAFF

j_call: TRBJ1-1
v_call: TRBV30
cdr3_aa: CAWSSGKGRDTEAFF

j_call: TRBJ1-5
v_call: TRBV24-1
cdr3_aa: CATSDTPGQGAITDNQPQHF

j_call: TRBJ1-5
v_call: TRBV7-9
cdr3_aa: CASSLEGNNQPQHF